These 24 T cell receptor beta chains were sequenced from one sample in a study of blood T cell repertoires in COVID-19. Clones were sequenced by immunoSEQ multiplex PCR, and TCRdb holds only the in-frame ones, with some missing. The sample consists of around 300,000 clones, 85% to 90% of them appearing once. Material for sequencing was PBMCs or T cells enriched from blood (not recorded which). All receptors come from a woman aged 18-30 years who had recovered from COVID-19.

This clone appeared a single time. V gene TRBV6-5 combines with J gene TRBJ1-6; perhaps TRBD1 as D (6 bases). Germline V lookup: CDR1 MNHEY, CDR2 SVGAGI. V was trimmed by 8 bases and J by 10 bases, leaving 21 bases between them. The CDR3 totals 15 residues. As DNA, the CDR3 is TGTGCCAGCCGAAGCAGTACAGGGCCCGGGTCACCCCTCCACTTT. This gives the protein CASRSSTGPGSPLHF.

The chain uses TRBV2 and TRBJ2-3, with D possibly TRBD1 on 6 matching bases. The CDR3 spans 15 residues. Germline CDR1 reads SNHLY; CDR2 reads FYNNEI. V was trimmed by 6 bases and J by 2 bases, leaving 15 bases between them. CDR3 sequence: CASRRGRGNTDTQYF. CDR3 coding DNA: TGTGCCAGCAGGAGGGGCAGGGGTAACACAGATACGCAGTATTTT.

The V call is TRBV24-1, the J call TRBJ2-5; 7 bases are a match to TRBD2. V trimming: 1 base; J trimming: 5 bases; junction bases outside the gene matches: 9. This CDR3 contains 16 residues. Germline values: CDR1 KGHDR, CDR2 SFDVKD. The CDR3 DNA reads TGTGCCACCAGTGATTTAGGATCCCCGGGGGGTGAGACCCAGTACTTC. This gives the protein CATSDLGSPGGETQYF.

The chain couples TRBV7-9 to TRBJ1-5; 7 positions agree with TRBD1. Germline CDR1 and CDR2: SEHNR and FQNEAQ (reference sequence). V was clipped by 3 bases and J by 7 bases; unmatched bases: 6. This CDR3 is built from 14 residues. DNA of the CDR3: TGTGCCAGCAGCTTTAACACAGGGGCACAGCCCCAGCATTTT. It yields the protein CASSFNTGAQPQHF.

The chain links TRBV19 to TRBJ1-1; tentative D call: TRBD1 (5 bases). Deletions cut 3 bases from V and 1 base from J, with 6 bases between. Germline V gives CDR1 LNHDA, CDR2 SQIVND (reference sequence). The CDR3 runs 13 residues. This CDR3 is CASSMDTNTEAFF. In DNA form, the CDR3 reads TGTGCCAGTAGTATGGACACGAACACTGAAGCTTTCTTT. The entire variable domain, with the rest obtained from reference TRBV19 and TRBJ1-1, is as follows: DGGITQSPKYLFRKEGQNVTLSCEQNLNHDAMYWYRQDPGQGLRLIYYSQIVNDFQKGDIAEGYSVSREKKESFPLTVTSAQKNPTAFYLCASSMDTNTEAFFGQGTRLTVV.

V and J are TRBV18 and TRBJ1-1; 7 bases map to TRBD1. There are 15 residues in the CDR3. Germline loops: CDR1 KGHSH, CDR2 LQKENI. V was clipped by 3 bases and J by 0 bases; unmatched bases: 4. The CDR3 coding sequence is TGTGCCAGCTCACCTTCGGGACAGCTGAACACTGAAGCTTTCTTT. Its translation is CASSPSGQLNTEAFF.

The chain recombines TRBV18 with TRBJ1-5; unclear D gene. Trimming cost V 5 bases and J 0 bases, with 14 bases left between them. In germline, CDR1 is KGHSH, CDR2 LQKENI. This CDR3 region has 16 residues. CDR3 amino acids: CASSSAATGSNQPQHF. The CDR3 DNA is TGTGCCAGCTCATCGGCAGCGACTGGTAGCAATCAGCCCCAGCATTTT.

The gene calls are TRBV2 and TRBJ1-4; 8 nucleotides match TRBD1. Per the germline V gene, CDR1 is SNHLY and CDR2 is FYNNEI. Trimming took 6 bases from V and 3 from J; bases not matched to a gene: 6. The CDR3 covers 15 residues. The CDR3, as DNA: TGTGCCAGCAGAGACTGGACAGGGCCTAATGAAAAACTGTTTTTT. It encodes CASRDWTGPNEKLFF.

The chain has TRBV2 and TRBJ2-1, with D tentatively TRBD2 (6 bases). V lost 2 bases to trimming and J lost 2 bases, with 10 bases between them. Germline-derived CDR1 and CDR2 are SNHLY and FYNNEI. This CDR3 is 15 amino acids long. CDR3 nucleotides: TGTGCCAGCAGTGAAAGGGGCGGGGCCTACAATGAGCAGTTCTTC. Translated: CASSERGGAYNEQFF.

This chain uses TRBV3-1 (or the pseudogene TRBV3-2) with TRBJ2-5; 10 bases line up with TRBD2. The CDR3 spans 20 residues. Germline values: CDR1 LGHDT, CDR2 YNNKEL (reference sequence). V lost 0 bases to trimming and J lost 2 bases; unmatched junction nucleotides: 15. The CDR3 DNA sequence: TGTGCCAGCAGCCAAGATGGGCTAGCGGGGGACCTAACTTTGCAAGAGACCCAGTACTTC. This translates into CASSQDGLAGDLTLQETQYF.

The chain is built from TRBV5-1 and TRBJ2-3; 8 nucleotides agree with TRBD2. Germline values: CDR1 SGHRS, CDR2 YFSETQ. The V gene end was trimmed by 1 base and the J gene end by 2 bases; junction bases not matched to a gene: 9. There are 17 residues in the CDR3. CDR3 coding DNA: TGCGCCAGCAGCTTGATGCGGGGGGCTGACTCCACAGATACGCAGTATTTT. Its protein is CASSLMRGADSTDTQYF. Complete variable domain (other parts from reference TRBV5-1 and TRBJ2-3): KAGVTQTPRYLIKTRGQQVTLSCSPISGHRSVSWYQQTPGQGLQFLFEYFSETQRNKGNFPGRFSGRQFSNSRSEMNVSTLELGDSALYLCASSLMRGADSTDTQYFGPGTRLTVL.

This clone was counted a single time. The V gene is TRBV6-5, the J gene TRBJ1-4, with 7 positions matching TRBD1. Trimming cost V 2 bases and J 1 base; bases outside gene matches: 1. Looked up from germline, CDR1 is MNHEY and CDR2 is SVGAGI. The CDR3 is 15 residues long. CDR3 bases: TGTGCCAGCAGTTACCGGGACAGAACTAATGAAAAACTGTTTTTT. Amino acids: CASSYRDRTNEKLFF.

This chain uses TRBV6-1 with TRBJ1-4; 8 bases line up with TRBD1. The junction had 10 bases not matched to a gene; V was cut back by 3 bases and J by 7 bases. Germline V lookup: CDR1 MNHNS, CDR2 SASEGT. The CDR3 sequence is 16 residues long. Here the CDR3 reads CASSDLGTGFSEKLFF. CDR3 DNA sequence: TGTGCCAGCAGTGATCTTGGGACAGGTTTCAGTGAAAAACTGTTTTTT.

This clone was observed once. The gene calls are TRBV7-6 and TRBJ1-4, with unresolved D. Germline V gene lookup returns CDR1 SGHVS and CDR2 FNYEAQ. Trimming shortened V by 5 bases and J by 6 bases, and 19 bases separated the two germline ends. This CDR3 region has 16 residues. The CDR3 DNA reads TGTGCCAGCAGCGTAGGCACGGGATCTCGAGATGAAAAACTGTTTTTT. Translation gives CASSVGTGSRDEKLFF. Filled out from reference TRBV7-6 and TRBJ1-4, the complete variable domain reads GAGVSQSPRYKVTKRGQDVALRCDPISGHVSLYWYRQALGQGPEFLTYFNYEAQQDKSGLPNDRFSAERPEGSISTLTIQRTEQRDSAMYRCASSVGTGSRDEKLFFGSGTQLSVL.

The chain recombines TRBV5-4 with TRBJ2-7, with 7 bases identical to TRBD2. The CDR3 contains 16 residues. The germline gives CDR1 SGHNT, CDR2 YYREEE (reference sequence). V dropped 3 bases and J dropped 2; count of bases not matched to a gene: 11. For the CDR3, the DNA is TGTGCCAGCAGCTCCCTGGCTAGCGGAGAAACCTACGAGCAGTACTTC. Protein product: CASSSLASGETYEQYF. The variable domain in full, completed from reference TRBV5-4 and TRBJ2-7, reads ETGVTQSPTHLIKTRGQQVTLRCSSQSGHNTVSWYQQALGQGPQFIFQYYREEENGRGNFPPRFSGLQFPNYSSELNVNALELDDSALYLCASSSLASGETYEQYFGPGTRLTVT.

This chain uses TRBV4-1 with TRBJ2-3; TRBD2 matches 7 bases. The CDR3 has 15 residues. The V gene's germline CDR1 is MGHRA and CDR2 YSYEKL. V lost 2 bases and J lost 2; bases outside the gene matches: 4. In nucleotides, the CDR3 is TGCGCCAGCAGCCAAAGCGGGGTAGTCACAGATACGCAGTATTTT. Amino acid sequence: CASSQSGVVTDTQYF.

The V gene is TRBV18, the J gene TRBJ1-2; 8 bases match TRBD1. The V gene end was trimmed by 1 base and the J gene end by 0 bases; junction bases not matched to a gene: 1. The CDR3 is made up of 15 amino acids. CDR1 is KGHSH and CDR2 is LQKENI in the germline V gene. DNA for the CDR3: TGTGCCAGCTCACCACGACAGGGGACTAACTATGGCTACACCTTC. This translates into CASSPRQGTNYGYTF.

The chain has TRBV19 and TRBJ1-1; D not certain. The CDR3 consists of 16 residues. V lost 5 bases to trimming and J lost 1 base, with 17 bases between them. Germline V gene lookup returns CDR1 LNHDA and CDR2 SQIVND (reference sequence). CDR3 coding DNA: TGTGCCAGTAGTGTAGGTACAGTTATTCGGAACACTGAAGCTTTCTTT. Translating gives CASSVGTVIRNTEAFF.

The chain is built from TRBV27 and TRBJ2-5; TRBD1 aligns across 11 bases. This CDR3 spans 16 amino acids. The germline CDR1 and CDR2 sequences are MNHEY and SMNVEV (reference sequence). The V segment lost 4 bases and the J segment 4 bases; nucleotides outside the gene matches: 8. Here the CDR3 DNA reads TGTGCCAGCAGTTGGACCGGGACAGGGGGTGGAGAGACCCAGTACTTC. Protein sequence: CASSWTGTGGGETQYF.

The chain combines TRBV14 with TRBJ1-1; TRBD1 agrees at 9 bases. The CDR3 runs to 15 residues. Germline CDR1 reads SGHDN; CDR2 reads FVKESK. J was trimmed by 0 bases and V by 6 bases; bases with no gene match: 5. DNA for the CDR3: TGTGCCAGCAGACGGACAGGGGCTGTGAACACTGAAGCTTTCTTT. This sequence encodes CASRRTGAVNTEAFF. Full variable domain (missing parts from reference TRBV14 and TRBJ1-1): EAGVTQFPSHSVIEKGQTVTLRCDPISGHDNLYWYRRVMGKEIKFLLHFVKESKQDESGMPNNRFLAERTGGTYSTLKVQPAELEDSGVYFCASRRTGAVNTEAFFGQGTRLTVV.

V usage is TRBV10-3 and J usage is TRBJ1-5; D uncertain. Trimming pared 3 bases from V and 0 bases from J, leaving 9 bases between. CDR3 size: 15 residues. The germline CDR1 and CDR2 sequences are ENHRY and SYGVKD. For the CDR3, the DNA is TGTGCCATCAGTGACGAGGGTCTTAGCAATCAGCCCCAGCATTTT. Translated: CAISDEGLSNQPQHF.

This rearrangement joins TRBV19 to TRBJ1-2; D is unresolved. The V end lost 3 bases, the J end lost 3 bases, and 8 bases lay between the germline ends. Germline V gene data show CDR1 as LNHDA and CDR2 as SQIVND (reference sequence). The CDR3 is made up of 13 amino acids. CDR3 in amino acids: CASSIGTDYGYTF. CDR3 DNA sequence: TGTGCCAGTAGTATCGGTACGGACTATGGCTACACCTTC.

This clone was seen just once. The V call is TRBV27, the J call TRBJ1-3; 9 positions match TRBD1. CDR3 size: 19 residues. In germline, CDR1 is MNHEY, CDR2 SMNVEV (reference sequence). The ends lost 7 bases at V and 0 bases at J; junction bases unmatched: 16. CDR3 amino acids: CASNVPRDRVSASGNTIYF. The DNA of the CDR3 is TGTGCCAGCAACGTTCCCCGGGACAGGGTTTCCGCCTCTGGAAACACCATATATTTT.

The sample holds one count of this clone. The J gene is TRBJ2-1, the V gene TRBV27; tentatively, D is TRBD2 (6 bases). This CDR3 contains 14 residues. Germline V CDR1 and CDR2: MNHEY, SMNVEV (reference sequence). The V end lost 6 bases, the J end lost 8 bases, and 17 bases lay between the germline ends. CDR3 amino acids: CASSPSLASDEQFF. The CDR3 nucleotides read TGTGCCAGCAGCCCTTCTCTAGCGAGCGATGAGCAGTTCTTC.